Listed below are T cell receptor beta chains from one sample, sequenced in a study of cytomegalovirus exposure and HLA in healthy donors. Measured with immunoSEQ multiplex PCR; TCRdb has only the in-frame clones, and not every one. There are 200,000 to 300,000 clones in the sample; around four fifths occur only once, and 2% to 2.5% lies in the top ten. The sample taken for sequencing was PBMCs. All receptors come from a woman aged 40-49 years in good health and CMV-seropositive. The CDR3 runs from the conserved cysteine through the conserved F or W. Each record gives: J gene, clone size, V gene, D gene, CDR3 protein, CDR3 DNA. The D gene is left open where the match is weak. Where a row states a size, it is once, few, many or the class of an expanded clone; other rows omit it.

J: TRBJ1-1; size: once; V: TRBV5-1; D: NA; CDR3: CASSFRWNTEAFF; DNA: TGCGCCAGCAGCTTCCGGTGGAACACTGAAGCTTTCTTT
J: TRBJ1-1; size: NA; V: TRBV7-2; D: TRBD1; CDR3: CASSLTGTGLIEAFF; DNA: TGTGCCAGCAGCCTTACCGGGACAGGGCTGATTGAAGCTTTCTTT
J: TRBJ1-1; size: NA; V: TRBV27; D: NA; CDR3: CASSLAFMNTEAFF; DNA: TGTGCCAGCAGTTTGGCTTTTATGAACACTGAAGCTTTCTTT
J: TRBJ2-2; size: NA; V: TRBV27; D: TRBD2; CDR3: CASRPGLNTGELFF; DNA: TGTGCCAGCAGGCCGGGACTAAACACCGGGGAGCTGTTTTTT
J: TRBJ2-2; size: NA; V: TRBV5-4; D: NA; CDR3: CASSAGTSNTGELFF; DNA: TGTGCCAGCAGCGCCGGGACTTCTAACACCGGGGAGCTGTTTTTT
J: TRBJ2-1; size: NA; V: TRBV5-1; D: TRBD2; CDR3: CASSWNGLAGGINEQFF; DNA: TGCGCCAGCAGCTGGAACGGACTAGCGGGGGGGATCAATGAGCAGTTCTTC
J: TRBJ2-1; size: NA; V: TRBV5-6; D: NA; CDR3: CASSSLDGNEQFF; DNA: TGTGCCAGCAGCTCGTTAGACGGGAATGAGCAGTTCTTC
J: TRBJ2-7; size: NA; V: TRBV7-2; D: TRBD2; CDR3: CASSFQGGSVDEQYF; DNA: TGTGCCAGCAGCTTTCAGGGCGGGAGTGTAGACGAGCAGTACTTC
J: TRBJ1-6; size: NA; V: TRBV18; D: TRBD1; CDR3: CASSPGQGDNSPLHF; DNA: TGTGCCAGCTCACCGGGACAGGGGGATAATTCACCCCTCCACTTT
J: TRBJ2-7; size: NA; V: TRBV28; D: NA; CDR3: CASSPSGGEQYF; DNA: TGTGCCAGCAGTCCTAGTGGTGGGGAGCAGTACTTC
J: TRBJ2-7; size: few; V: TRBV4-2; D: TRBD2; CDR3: CASSQDLLAGANEQYF; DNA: TGTGCCAGCAGCCAAGATCTCCTAGCGGGAGCCAACGAGCAGTACTTC
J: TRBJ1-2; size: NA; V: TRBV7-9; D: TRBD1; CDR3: CASSPRQGSNYGYTF; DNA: TGTGCCAGCAGCCCTCGACAGGGTTCTAACTATGGCTACACCTTC
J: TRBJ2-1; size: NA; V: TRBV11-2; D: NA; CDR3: CASSSGGQGNEQFF; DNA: TGTGCCAGCAGCTCGGGGGGACAAGGGAATGAGCAGTTCTTC
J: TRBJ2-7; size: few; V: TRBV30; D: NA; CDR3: CAWSAGSSSYEQYF; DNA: TGTGCCTGGTCAGCCGGGTCGAGCTCCTACGAGCAGTACTTC
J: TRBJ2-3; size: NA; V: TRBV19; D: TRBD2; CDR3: CASSSGRKDTQYF; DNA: TGTGCCAGTAGTAGCGGGAGAAAGGATACGCAGTATTTT
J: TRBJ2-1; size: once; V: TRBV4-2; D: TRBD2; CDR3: CASSQFPGLANEQFF; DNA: TGTGCCAGCAGCCAATTCCCGGGACTAGCTAATGAGCAGTTCTTC
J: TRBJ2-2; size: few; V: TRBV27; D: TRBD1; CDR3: CASRRGLTGEDGELFF; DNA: TGTGCCAGCAGGAGGGGGTTGACAGGGGAGGACGGGGAGCTGTTTTTT
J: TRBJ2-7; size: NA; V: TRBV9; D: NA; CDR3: CASNPWTAGPDEQYF; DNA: TGTGCCAGCAACCCTTGGACAGCGGGACCGGACGAGCAGTACTTC
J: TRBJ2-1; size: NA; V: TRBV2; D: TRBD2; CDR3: CASSSSGSSYNEQFF; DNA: TGTGCCAGCAGCTCTAGCGGGAGCTCCTACAATGAGCAGTTCTTC
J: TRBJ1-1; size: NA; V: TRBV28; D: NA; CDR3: CASSDRQTYTEAFF; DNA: TGTGCCAGCAGTGACCGACAGACTTACACTGAAGCTTTCTTT
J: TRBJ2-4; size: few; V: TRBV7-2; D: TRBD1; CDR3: CASSLVATGLERAKNIQYF; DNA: TGTGCCAGCAGCTTAGTAGCGACAGGGTTGGAAAGAGCCAAAAACATTCAGTACTTC
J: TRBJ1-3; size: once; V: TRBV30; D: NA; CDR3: CARGEGSGNTIYF; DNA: TGTGCCCGCGGGGAAGGCTCTGGAAACACCATATATTTT
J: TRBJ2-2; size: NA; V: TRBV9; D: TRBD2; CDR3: CASSVGTSGSVPNTGELFF; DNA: TGTGCCAGCAGCGTAGGGACTAGCGGGAGTGTTCCGAACACCGGGGAGCTGTTTTTT
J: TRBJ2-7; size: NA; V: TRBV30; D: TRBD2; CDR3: CASRTSGSLSYEQYF; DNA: TGTGCCTCTCGGACTAGCGGGAGCCTTTCCTACGAGCAGTACTTC
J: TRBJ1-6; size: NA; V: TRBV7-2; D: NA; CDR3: CASSLAIHSPLHF; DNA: TGTGCCAGCAGCTTAGCCATCCATTCACCCCTCCACTTT
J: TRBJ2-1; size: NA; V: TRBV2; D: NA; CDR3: CASSESGHGPNEQFF; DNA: TGTGCCAGCAGTGAATCGGGACATGGACCCAATGAGCAGTTCTTC
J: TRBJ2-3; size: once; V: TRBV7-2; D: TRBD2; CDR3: CANSSGGAGGRADTQYF; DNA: TGTGCCAACAGCTCCGGGGGAGCGGGAGGGCGGGCAGATACGCAGTATTTT
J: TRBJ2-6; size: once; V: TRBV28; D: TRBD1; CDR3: CASSPGTVSGANVLTF; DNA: TGTGCCAGCAGCCCGGGGACAGTCTCTGGGGCCAACGTCCTGACTTTC
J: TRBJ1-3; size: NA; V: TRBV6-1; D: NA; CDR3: CASSEGTVGSAGNTIYF; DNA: TGTGCCAGCAGTGAAGGTACCGTGGGCAGTGCTGGAAACACCATATATTTT
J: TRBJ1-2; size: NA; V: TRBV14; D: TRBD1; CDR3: CASSQVLAGGALTF; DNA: TGTGCCAGCAGCCAAGTATTGGCAGGGGGCGCGCTCACCTTC
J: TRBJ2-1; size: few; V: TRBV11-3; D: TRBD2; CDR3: CASSFYSGSSYNEQFF; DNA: TGTGCCAGCAGCTTCTATAGCGGGAGCTCCTACAATGAGCAGTTCTTC
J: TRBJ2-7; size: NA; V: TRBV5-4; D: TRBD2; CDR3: CASSLPGLAGETGYEQYF; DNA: TGTGCCAGCAGCTTGCCGGGACTAGCGGGAGAAACGGGCTACGAGCAGTACTTC
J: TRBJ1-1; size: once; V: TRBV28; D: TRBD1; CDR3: CASSGITGGGTEAFF; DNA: TGTGCCAGCAGTGGTATTACAGGGGGAGGAACTGAAGCTTTCTTT
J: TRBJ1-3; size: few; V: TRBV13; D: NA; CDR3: CASSLPKQLGVSGNTIYF; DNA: TGTGCCAGCAGCTTACCCAAACAGTTAGGGGTTTCTGGAAACACCATATATTTT
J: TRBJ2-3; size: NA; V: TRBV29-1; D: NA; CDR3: CSVDLTDTQYF; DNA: TGCAGCGTTGACCTCACAGATACGCAGTATTTT
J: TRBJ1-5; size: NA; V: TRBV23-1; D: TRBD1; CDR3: CASTADRDLFQPQHF; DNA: TGCGCCAGCACCGCCGACAGGGACTTATTTCAGCCCCAGCATTTT
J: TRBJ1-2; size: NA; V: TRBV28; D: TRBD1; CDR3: CASSLDRESYGYTF; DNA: TGTGCCAGCAGTTTAGACAGGGAGTCTTATGGCTACACCTTC
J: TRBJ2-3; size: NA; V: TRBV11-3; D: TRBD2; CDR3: CASSLAVSSGVDTQYF; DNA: TGTGCCAGCAGCTTAGCGGTGTCTAGCGGAGTAGATACGCAGTATTTT
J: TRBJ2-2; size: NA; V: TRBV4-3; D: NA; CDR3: CASSPNGLRGKGGELFF; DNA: TGCGCCAGCAGCCCCAATGGGTTGAGGGGGAAAGGCGGGGAGCTGTTTTTT
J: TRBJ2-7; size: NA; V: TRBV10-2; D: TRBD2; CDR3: CASTASGYEQYF; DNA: TGCGCCAGCACCGCTAGCGGCTACGAGCAGTACTTC
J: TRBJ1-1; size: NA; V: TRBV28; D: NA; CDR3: CASSLPTTGNTEAFF; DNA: TGTGCCAGCAGTTTACCTACCACAGGGAACACTGAAGCTTTCTTT
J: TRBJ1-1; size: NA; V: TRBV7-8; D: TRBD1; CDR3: CASSINPGQPWGTEAFF; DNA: TGTGCCAGCAGCATTAATCCGGGACAGCCCTGGGGGACTGAAGCTTTCTTT
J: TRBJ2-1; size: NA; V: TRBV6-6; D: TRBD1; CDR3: CASRLDRGVNEQFF; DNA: TGTGCCAGTCGCCTCGACAGGGGGGTTAATGAGCAGTTCTTC
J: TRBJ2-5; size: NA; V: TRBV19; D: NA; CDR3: CASSIGGIQETQYF; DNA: TGTGCCAGTAGTATTGGGGGGATCCAAGAGACCCAGTACTTC
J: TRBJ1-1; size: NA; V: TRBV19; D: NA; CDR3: CASSLALRAGEAFF; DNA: TGTGCCAGTAGTTTGGCCCTCAGGGCTGGTGAAGCTTTCTTT
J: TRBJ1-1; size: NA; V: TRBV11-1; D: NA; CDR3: CASSLARKSEAFF; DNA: TGTGCCAGCAGCTTAGCGCGAAAATCTGAAGCTTTCTTT
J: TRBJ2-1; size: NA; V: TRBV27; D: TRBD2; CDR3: CASSLGLAGEQFF; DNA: TGTGCCAGCAGTTTAGGACTAGCGGGAGAGCAGTTCTTC
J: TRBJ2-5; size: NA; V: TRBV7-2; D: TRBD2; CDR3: CASSLVTSGTETQYF; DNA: TGTGCCAGCAGCTTAGTAACTAGCGGGACAGAGACCCAGTACTTC
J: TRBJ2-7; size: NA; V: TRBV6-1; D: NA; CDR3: CASSESGRAYEQYF; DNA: TGTGCCAGCAGTGAATCAGGCAGGGCCTACGAGCAGTACTTC
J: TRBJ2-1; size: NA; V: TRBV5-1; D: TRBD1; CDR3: CASSPTGTSYNEQFF; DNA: TGCGCCAGCAGCCCGACAGGGACCTCCTACAATGAGCAGTTCTTC
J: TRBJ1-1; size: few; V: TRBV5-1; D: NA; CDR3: CASSLFTRNTEAFF; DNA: TGCGCCAGCAGCTTGTTTACGAGGAACACTGAAGCTTTCTTT
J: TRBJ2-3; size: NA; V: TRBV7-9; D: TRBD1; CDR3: CASSFLTGGTDTQYF; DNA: TGTGCCAGCAGCTTTCTGACAGGGGGTACAGATACGCAGTATTTT
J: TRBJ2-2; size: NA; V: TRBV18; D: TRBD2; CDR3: CASSPQRAGEGTGELFF; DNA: TGTGCCAGCTCACCACAGCGAGCGGGAGAGGGGACCGGGGAGCTGTTTTTT